This T cell receptor (beta chain) was identified during a study of tumor-infiltrating lymphocytes in oesophageal squamous cell carcinoma. The CDR3 contains 16 residues. V was clipped by 6 bases and J by 1 base, with 17 bases between them. The table lists this clonotype with a few counts. MiXCR, applied by TCRdb to the PCR reads, yields one record per CDR3 protein. The sample contains roughly 20,000 distinct CDR3 sequences, 39% of which appear only once. This TCR was recovered from a male donor with esophageal squamous cell carcinoma. The V gene is TRBV12-3 or TRBV12-4, the J gene TRBJ2-3, with a tentative D call TRBD2 (7 bases). Sequencing was carried out using esophageal tumor tissue. CDR3 coding DNA: TGTGCCAGCAGCACCAGACGGGGGGCGGGCACAGATACGCAGTATTTT. Translating gives CASSTRRGAGTDTQYF.